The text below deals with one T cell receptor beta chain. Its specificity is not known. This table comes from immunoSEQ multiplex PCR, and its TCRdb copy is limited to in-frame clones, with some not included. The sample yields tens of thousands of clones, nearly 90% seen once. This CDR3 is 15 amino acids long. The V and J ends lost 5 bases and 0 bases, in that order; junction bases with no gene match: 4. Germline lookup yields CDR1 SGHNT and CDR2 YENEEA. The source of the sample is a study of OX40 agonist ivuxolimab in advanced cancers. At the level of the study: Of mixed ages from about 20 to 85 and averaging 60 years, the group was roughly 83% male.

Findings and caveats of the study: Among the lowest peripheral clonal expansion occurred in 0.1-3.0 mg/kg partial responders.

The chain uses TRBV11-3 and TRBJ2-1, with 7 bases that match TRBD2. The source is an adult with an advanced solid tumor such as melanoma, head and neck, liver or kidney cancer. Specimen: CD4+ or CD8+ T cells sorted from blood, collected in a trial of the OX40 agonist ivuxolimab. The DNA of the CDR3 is TGTGCCAGCAGCGGGGCGGGGGACTCCTACAATGAGCAGTTCTTC. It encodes CASSGAGDSYNEQFF.